Shown below are 18 T cell receptor beta chains from a single sample sequenced in a study of early T cells in non-severe SARS-CoV-2 infection. TCRdb re-called the 5' RACE reads with MiXCR, one entry per CDR3 protein. This sample has 100,000 to 130,000 distinct CDR3 sequences, with 9% to 14% found just once. Sequenced: whole blood. These receptors were taken from an adult who was a healthcare worker with PCR-confirmed SARS-CoV-2 infection or an uninfected control (not recorded which).

This clonotype was counted at least ten times. The chain carries TRBV5-4 and TRBJ1-1; possible D gene TRBD1, 6 bases. Trimming left V 4 bases short and J 4 bases short, with 14 bases between. Germline loops: CDR1 SGHNT, CDR2 YYREEE (reference sequence). The CDR3 contains 14 residues. DNA for the CDR3: TGTGCCAGCAGCGTCAGGGGCGTAGGCACTGAAGCTTTCTTT. Translation gives CASSVRGVGTEAFF.

In its sample, this clonotype was seen many times. The chain uses TRBV18 and TRBJ2-1, with D perhaps TRBD2 (5 bases). The V and J ends lost 6 bases and 8 bases respectively, with 11 bases between them. CDR1 and CDR2 from the germline V gene are KGHSH and LQKENI. The CDR3 has 12 residues. CDR3 residues: CASSPPGYEQFF. As DNA, the CDR3 is TGTGCCAGCTCCCCGCCGGGGTATGAGCAGTTCTTC.

J is TRBJ2-7 and V is TRBV29-1; D is possibly TRBD1 (5 bases). V was clipped by 6 bases and J by 4 bases, with 16 bases between them. The CDR3 loop spans 13 amino acids. Germline V gene sequence: CDR1 SQVTM, CDR2 ANQGSEA. The CDR3 coding sequence is TGCAGCGTGGGGTCAGGGTGGTCGTACGAGCAGTACTTC. Translation: CSVGSGWSYEQYF.

This clonotype was recorded at least ten times. The chain uses TRBV20-1 and TRBJ2-1, with TRBD1 matching over 8 bases. From germline, CDR1 is DFQATT and CDR2 SNEGSKA (reference sequence). With 6 bases clipped from V and 5 bases from J, the junction kept 9 bases outside the gene matches. The CDR3 spans 14 residues. The CDR3 is CSAPGQEINNEQFF. The DNA of the CDR3 is TGCAGTGCCCCGGGACAGGAGATTAACAATGAGCAGTTCTTC.

The V and J genes are TRBV10-3 and TRBJ2-7, with 10 bases aligning to TRBD2. Germline V lookup: CDR1 ENHRY, CDR2 SYGVKD. The CDR3 is 14 residues long. The V and J ends lost 6 bases and 2 bases, in that order; junction bases with no gene match: 4. CDR3 region: CAISQSGGAYEQYF. The CDR3 DNA sequence: TGTGCCATCAGCCAAAGCGGGGGGGCCTACGAGCAGTACTTC.

In its sample, this clonotype was seen a few times. J is TRBJ2-5 and V is TRBV2, with D perhaps given as TRBD1 or TRBD2 (5 bases each). This CDR3 spans 18 amino acids. The V end was cut by 1 base, the J end by 0 bases, with 18 bases between. The germline CDR1 and CDR2 sequences are SNHLY and FYNNEI. The CDR3 spells CASSEGAMGVRDQETQYF. CDR3 nucleotides: TGTGCCAGCAGTGAAGGGGCCATGGGGGTCAGGGACCAAGAGACCCAGTACTTC. Drawing the rest from reference TRBV2 and TRBJ2-5, the complete variable domain is EPEVTQTPSHQVTQMGQEVILRCVPISNHLYFYWYRQILGQKVEFLVSFYNNEISEKSEIFDDQFSVERPDGSNFTLKIRSTKLEDSAMYFCASSEGAMGVRDQETQYFGPGTRLLVL.

About this clonotype itself: A single base separates this from a much larger clone, so it may be a read error. The genes are TRBV28 and TRBJ2-1; D may correspond to TRBD1 or TRBD2 (5 bases each). V was pared by 6 bases and J by 9 bases, with 21 bases between. Germline-derived CDR1 and CDR2 are MDHEN and SYDVKM. The CDR3 runs to 15 residues. The CDR3 sequence: CASSRAAQAWSEQFF. The CDR3 bases are TGTGCCAGCAGCCGAGCGGCACAGGCCTGGAGTGAGCAGTTCTTC.

V and J are TRBV29-1 and TRBJ2-7; D is unresolved. The V gene lost 3 bases and the J gene lost 3 bases, with 6 bases spanning the gap. Germline CDR1 SQVTM, CDR2 ANQGSEA. This CDR3 contains 11 residues. The CDR3 nucleotides are TGCAGCGTTGAGAGAAACTACGAGCAGTACTTC. Protein sequence: CSVERNYEQYF.

The genes are TRBV6-6 and TRBJ2-5; TRBD1 agrees at 8 bases. Germline V CDR1 and CDR2: MNHNY, SVGAGI (reference sequence). The junction had 2 bases not matched to a gene; V was cut back by 2 bases and J by 3 bases. The length of the CDR3 is 14 residues. This chain's CDR3 is CASSYPDREETQYF. In nucleotides, the CDR3 is TGTGCCAGCAGTTACCCGGACAGGGAAGAGACCCAGTACTTC.

This clonotype has only a few counts. V is TRBV6-4 and J is TRBJ2-2; 7 positions match TRBD2. The CDR3 runs 15 residues. With V trimmed by 5 bases and J by 0 bases, 3 bases remained unmatched. Germline V CDR1 and CDR2: MRHNA, SNTAGT. Here the CDR3 DNA reads TGTGCCAGCAGTAAGCGGGGCCCGAACACCGGGGAGCTGTTTTTT. Its translation is CASSKRGPNTGELFF.

This clonotype was recorded a few times. V usage is TRBV20-1 and J usage is TRBJ2-7; possible D gene TRBD2, 5 bases. The CDR3 loop spans 11 amino acids. In germline, CDR1 is DFQATT, CDR2 SNEGSKA (reference sequence). The V and J ends lost 6 bases and 0 bases respectively, with 6 bases between them. CDR3 loop: CSASGSYEQYF. The CDR3, as DNA: TGCAGTGCAAGCGGCTCCTACGAGCAGTACTTC.

This clonotype has at least ten counts. V is TRBV6-5 and J is TRBJ2-3; D may be TRBD2 (5 bases). Germline loops: CDR1 MNHEY, CDR2 SVGAGI. V lost 0 bases to trimming and J lost 10 bases, with 14 bases between them. This CDR3 is built from 14 residues. The CDR3 DNA is TGTGCCAGCAGTTACTCGAAGGGAGTGTTGGCGCAGTATTTT. This translates into CASSYSKGVLAQYF.

The chain joins TRBV3-1 to TRBJ2-4; 7 bases map to TRBD2. Germline V gives CDR1 LGHDT, CDR2 YNNKEL (reference sequence). This CDR3 has 15 residues. With V trimmed by 3 bases and J by 4 bases, 6 bases remained unmatched. The chain's CDR3 is CASSQGSSGKNIQYF. CDR3 coding DNA: TGTGCCAGCAGCCAGGGATCTAGCGGAAAAAACATTCAGTACTTC.

This clonotype was counted many times. The chain recombines TRBV29-1 with TRBJ1-2; D not resolved. From germline, CDR1 is SQVTM and CDR2 ANQGSEA. V was pared by 4 bases and J by 0 bases, with 3 bases between. CDR3 length equals 11 residues. The chain's CDR3 is CSVGANYGYTF. The CDR3 DNA follows: TGCAGCGTTGGTGCTAACTATGGCTACACCTTC.

This clonotype was seen more than once but under ten times. The chain's CDR3 is CAISESADTQYF. The CDR3 DNA reads TGTGCCATCAGTGAGAGTGCAGATACGCAGTATTTT. V is TRBV10-3 and J is TRBJ2-3; D not certain. Germline V gene data show CDR1 as ENHRY and CDR2 as SYGVKD. This CDR3 region has 12 residues. Trimming cost V 2 bases and J 4 bases, with 4 bases left between them.

This clonotype was seen only a few times. V is TRBV6-5 and J is TRBJ1-6; 7 bases match TRBD1. In germline, CDR1 is MNHEY, CDR2 SVGAGI. Trimming cost V 4 bases and J 4 bases; bases outside gene matches: 10. This CDR3 is 17 amino acids long. CDR3 DNA: TGTGCCAGCAGTTCCTACAGGGGCCCCTTTTATAATTCACCCCTCCACTTT. Translated: CASSSYRGPFYNSPLHF.

This clonotype was detected many times. V and J are TRBV30 and TRBJ2-7; 12 bases agree with TRBD1. With 6 bases clipped from V and 8 bases from J, the junction kept 5 bases outside the gene matches. Germline CDR1 and CDR2: GTSNPN and SVGIG (reference sequence). The CDR3 runs to 12 residues. CDR3 nucleotide sequence: TGTGCCTGCCGGGACAGGGGGCAGAAGCAGTACTTC. Encoded protein: CACRDRGQKQYF.

This clonotype was seen a few times. J is TRBJ2-1 and V is TRBV29-1, with D possibly being TRBD1 (5 bases). V lost 1 base and J 9 bases, leaving 10 bases between the germline ends. Germline lookup yields CDR1 SQVTM and CDR2 ANQGSEA. This CDR3 comprises 12 residues. The CDR3 is CSVEGLRGEQFF. CDR3 DNA sequence: TGCAGCGTTGAAGGTCTTAGGGGTGAGCAGTTCTTC.